This note documents a single T cell receptor (beta chain) sequence. Its cognate antigen is unknown. The source of the sample is a study of regulatory T cells in long-lasting Graves disease. Study observations and caveats: Among the persistent patients, fewer than 3,500 public clonotypes were shared, more than the 950 to 1,000 shared among new patients.

Indicated time point: newly diagnosed GD, antithyroid drugs for less than 3 months. The TCR library was made from RNA extracted from PBMCs. Relying on iRepertoire HTBI primers and Arm-PCR of CDR3 regions, the team built TCR beta libraries. One entry per CDR3 protein, called by TCRdb with MiXCR from the multiplex PCR reads. This sample has 520,000 or so distinct CDR3 sequences, with 9.5% to 15% found just once. The CDR3 covers 16 residues. Germline V gene data show CDR1 as SEHNR and CDR2 as FQNEAQ (reference sequence). Unmatched junction bases numbered 9, after V lost 6 bases and J lost 3 bases. These data were also reused for a study on T cells in Graves' hyperthyroidism and ophthalmopathy. That study adds: Patients aged 18 to 65 had newly diagnosed hyperthyroidism of under 2 months' duration. First-round RT-PCR of the TCR CDR3 relied on the HTBI primer set.

J is TRBJ2-3 and V is TRBV7-9; 10 bases are a match to TRBD1. The sample in question was peripheral blood mononuclear cells (PBMCs), obtained at new diagnosis, from a patient treated with antithyroid drugs. This TCR was recovered from a woman aged 25-40 years with Graves disease. The CDR3, as DNA: TGTGCCAGCAGAAAACACCTGGGACAGGGGACAGATACGCAGTATTTT. Protein product: CASRKHLGQGTDTQYF. Complete variable domain (other parts from reference TRBV7-9 and TRBJ2-3): DTGVSQNPRHKITKRGQNVTFRCDPISEHNRLYWYRQTLGQGPEFLTYFQNEAQLEKSRLLSDRFSAERPKGSFSTLEIQRTEQGDSAMYLCASRKHLGQGTDTQYFGPGTRLTVL.